This TCR beta chain was recovered during a study of T cell responses to AZD1222 COVID-19 vaccine. Clones were sequenced by immunoSEQ multiplex PCR, and TCRdb holds only the in-frame ones, with some missing. The repertoire holds about 170,000 clones, about nine tenths seen once, with 1.5% to 2% in the top ten. CDR1 and CDR2 from the germline V gene are KGHSH and LQKENI. The CDR3 loop spans 16 amino acids. V lost 0 bases, J lost 4 bases, and 6 bases stayed unmatched. The rearrangement links TRBV18 to TRBJ1-3; 7 bases map to TRBD1. The material sequenced was peripheral blood, taken on day 0 of AZD1222 vaccination. The TCR was taken from an adult in good health. The CDR3 sequence is CASSPPGQFFGNTIYF. DNA for the CDR3: TGTGCCAGCTCACCACCGGGACAGTTTTTCGGAAACACCATATATTTT.